The next 7 T cell receptor beta chains were all read from a single sample in a study of blood T cell repertoires in COVID-19. Data came from immunoSEQ multiplex PCR; TCRdb stores just in-frame clones and leaves some out. This table holds over 55,000 clones, about nine tenths found once. Sequenced: peripheral blood. The receptors here all came from a woman aged 80 or over with COVID-19, enrolled during active disease.

The chain joins TRBV19 to TRBJ1-2; no definite D call. CDR3 length: 14 amino acids. Trimming cost V 7 bases and J 0 bases, with 12 bases left between them. Germline assignment: CDR1 LNHDA and CDR2 SQIVND (reference sequence). CDR3 loop: CASTSRLANYGYTF. The CDR3, as DNA: TGTGCCAGTACCTCCCGCCTAGCTAACTATGGCTACACCTTC.

This clone was seen a few times. The V and J genes are TRBV2 and TRBJ2-3; no clear D. Germline V CDR1 and CDR2: SNHLY, FYNNEI. V lost 2 bases and J 5 bases, leaving 11 bases between the germline ends. The CDR3 runs to 14 residues. In DNA form, the CDR3 reads TGTGCCAGCAGTGAAAACCAAGTCGGAGATACGCAGTATTTT. Its translation: CASSENQVGDTQYF.

The genes are TRBV2 and TRBJ1-3; D might be TRBD1 (5 bases). Trimming left V 5 bases short and J 4 bases short, with 18 bases between. CDR1 is SNHLY, CDR2 FYNNEI, per germline. The CDR3 has 16 residues. The CDR3 protein is CASSPAWTLSGNTIYF. CDR3 nucleotide sequence: TGTGCCAGCAGTCCTGCGTGGACACTTTCGGGAAACACCATATATTTT.

The V and J genes are TRBV6-5 and TRBJ1-1, with TRBD1 as a possible D gene (5 bases). Trimming took 0 bases from V and 7 from J, leaving 12 bases between them. CDR1 and CDR2 (germline): MNHEY, SVGAGI. The CDR3 runs 14 residues. CDR3 in amino acids: CASSYSGGVGEAFF. CDR3 DNA sequence: TGTGCCAGCAGTTACTCGGGGGGAGTGGGTGAAGCTTTCTTT.

The CDR3 nucleotides read TGTGCCAGTAGTGCCGGGACAGGGATACAGCCCCAGCATTTT. Protein: CASSAGTGIQPQHF. The chain is built from TRBV19 and TRBJ1-5, with TRBD1 matching over 9 bases. The CDR3 runs to 14 residues. Germline V gene sequence: CDR1 LNHDA, CDR2 SQIVND (reference sequence). After removal of 5 bases from V and 7 bases from J, the junction contained 6 bases not matched to a gene.

The J gene is TRBJ1-6, the V gene TRBV11-2; 7 nucleotides match TRBD1. In germline, CDR1 is SGHAT, CDR2 FQNNGV. The V segment lost 5 bases and the J segment 5 bases; nucleotides outside the gene matches: 12. The CDR3 consists of 17 residues. The CDR3 here is CASSLAGGRRHNSPLHF. CDR3 nucleotide sequence: TGTGCCAGCAGCCTGGCAGGGGGAAGGCGGCATAATTCACCCCTCCACTTT.

This chain links TRBV18 with TRBJ2-7, with 10 positions matching TRBD1. The V and J ends lost 6 bases and 5 bases, in that order; junction bases with no gene match: 13. Per germline, CDR1 KGHSH and CDR2 LQKENI. The CDR3 runs 16 residues. The CDR3 nucleotides are TGTGCCAGCTCGCCCAGGACCGGGACAGGGGTCCACGAGCAGTACTTC. Amino acids: CASSPRTGTGVHEQYF.